The present entry profiles one TCR beta chain with its context. The data were obtained in a study of blood T cell repertoires in COVID-19. Study-level background: Spain, Italy and the United States supplied samples that represented acute and convalescent COVID-19. The cDNA or gDNA used as material had been derived from T cells, B-cell-depleted T cells, or PBMCs.

Per the original methods: Amplification of reference gene primers was used by the study to estimate nucleated cell counts. Generated by immunoSEQ multiplex PCR, the TCRdb table keeps only in-frame clones and is missing some. That table gives V, J and clone size, and the DNA gave D and trimming. This table has some 150,000 clones, about four fifths appearing once. Sequenced sample: peripheral blood. The source is a human donor in a cohort sampled during active COVID-19.

As DNA, the CDR3 is TGTGCCAGCAGCCCAGAGGGGGGGCTGGAGACCCAGTACTTC. Translating gives CASSPEGGLETQYF. V and J are TRBV11-3 and TRBJ2-5; the D gene is possibly TRBD2 (7 bases). Germline CDR1 SGHNT, CDR2 YENEEA. The CDR3 has 14 amino acids. The V end was cut by 5 bases, the J end by 5 bases, with 15 bases between.